These T cell receptor beta chains were read from a single sample in a study of blood T cell repertoires in COVID-19. The protocol was immunoSEQ multiplex PCR, while the TCRdb copy is restricted to in-frame clones and leaves out a portion. This sample carries 130,000 to 150,000 clones, 80% to 90% of them seen once, and the ten largest clones take around 35%. Material: peripheral blood. These receptors originate from a human donor in a cohort sampled during active COVID-19. CDR3s include the opening cysteine and the closing phenylalanine or tryptophan. The D gene is left open where the match is weak. Only part of the rows carry a size: once, few, many, or a class if the clone is expanded.

v_call	clone_size	j_call	d_call	cdr3_aa	cdr3_nt
TRBV6-2/TRBV6-3	once	TRBJ2-4	TRBD1	CASSYRGQALLAKNIQYF	TGTGCCAGCAGTTACCGGGGACAGGCCTTATTAGCCAAAAACATTCAGTACTTC
TRBV3-1/TRBV3-2	once	TRBJ2-7	TRBD1	CASSQGSGGEQYF	TGTGCCAGCAGCCAAGGGTCAGGGGGCGAGCAGTACTTC
TRBV4-1	NA	TRBJ1-5	NA	CASSQRQGNQPQHF	TGCGCCAGCAGCCAAAGGCAGGGGAATCAGCCCCAGCATTTT
TRBV7-2	NA	TRBJ2-3	TRBD2	CASSLAGLAGGTAQYF	TGTGCCAGCAGCTTAGCGGGACTAGCGGGGGGAACGGCGCAGTATTTT
TRBV4-1	NA	TRBJ1-2	NA	CASSQGQGYGYTF	TGCGCCAGCAGCCAAGGTCAGGGCTATGGCTACACCTTC
TRBV7-2	NA	TRBJ2-3	NA	CASSSSASTDTQYF	TGTGCCAGCAGCTCCTCCGCGAGCACAGATACGCAGTATTTT
TRBV14	NA	TRBJ2-3	TRBD2	CASSFKRGGRDTQYF	TGTGCCAGCAGCTTTAAGCGGGGGGGCCGTGATACGCAGTATTTT
TRBV18	once	TRBJ2-1	TRBD2	CASSPRLAESSYNEQFF	TGTGCCAGCTCACCACGGCTAGCGGAGAGCTCCTACAATGAGCAGTTCTTC
TRBV6-5	NA	TRBJ1-2	NA	CASTRGGGAYGYTF	TGTGCCAGCACCCGAGGGGGGGGCGCCTATGGCTACACCTTC
TRBV7-9	NA	TRBJ2-5	NA	CASSSRETQYF	TGTGCCAGCAGCTCACGGGAGACCCAGTACTTC
TRBV9	NA	TRBJ2-7	TRBD1	CASSEQGVGYEQYF	TGTGCCAGCAGCGAACAGGGGGTAGGCTACGAGCAGTACTTC
TRBV6-2/TRBV6-3	NA	TRBJ2-3	NA	CASSYSTPWADTQYF	TGTGCCAGCAGTTACTCGACTCCCTGGGCAGATACGCAGTATTTT
TRBV9	NA	TRBJ2-6	TRBD1	CASSPLGQGVGGANVLTF	TGTGCCAGCAGCCCACTTGGACAGGGTGTCGGAGGGGCCAACGTCCTGACTTTC
TRBV9	NA	TRBJ2-2	NA	CASSVEWGVYTGELFF	TGTGCCAGCAGCGTAGAATGGGGGGTATACACCGGGGAGCTGTTTTTT
TRBV3-1/TRBV3-2	NA	TRBJ2-5	TRBD2	CASSPKGLAGGLETQYF	TGTGCCAGCAGCCCGAAAGGGCTAGCGGGGGGGCTTGAGACCCAGTACTTC
TRBV5-6	NA	TRBJ2-2	TRBD2	CASSPLGRAGELFF	TGTGCCAGCAGCCCTCTCGGGAGGGCCGGGGAGCTGTTTTTT
TRBV5-1	once	TRBJ1-1	TRBD1	CASSSTRGVPEAFF	TGCGCCAGCAGCTCAACCAGGGGGGTCCCTGAAGCTTTCTTT
TRBV7-2	NA	TRBJ1-6	NA	CASSLGTVNSPLHF	TGTGCCAGCAGCTTGGGGACTGTCAATTCACCCCTCCACTTT
TRBV12-3/TRBV12-4	NA	TRBJ1-1	NA	CASSFEGLTRAFF	TGTGCCAGCAGTTTCGAGGGCTTAACTCGGGCTTTCTTT
TRBV6-5	once	TRBJ2-3	NA	CASGAESTDTQYF	TGTGCCAGCGGGGCCGAGAGCACAGATACGCAGTATTTT
TRBV27	NA	TRBJ2-1	NA	CASSLSRTTREFF	TGTGCCAGCAGTTTATCGAGGACTACCAGGGAGTTCTTC
TRBV11-3	NA	TRBJ1-2	TRBD1	CASSLARGQGYGYTF	TGTGCCAGCAGCTTAGCCCGCGGACAGGGCTATGGCTACACCTTC
TRBV29-1	NA	TRBJ1-1	NA	CSVVGGGTEAFF	TGCAGCGTTGTCGGGGGTGGTACTGAAGCTTTCTTT
TRBV18	NA	TRBJ1-6	NA	CASSPGRTAGNSPLHF	TGTGCCAGCTCACCAGGAAGGACAGCTGGTAATTCACCCCTCCACTTT
TRBV15	once	TRBJ2-7	NA	CATSSGDNTYEQYF	TGTGCCACCAGCAGCGGTGACAACACCTACGAGCAGTACTTC
TRBV12-3/TRBV12-4	NA	TRBJ1-1	NA	CASSLGRNTEAFF	TGTGCCAGCAGTTTGGGCAGGAACACTGAAGCTTTCTTT
TRBV7-2	NA	TRBJ2-5	NA	CASRRGAIQETQYF	TGTGCCAGCAGACGGGGGGCAATCCAAGAGACCCAGTACTTC
TRBV9	NA	TRBJ2-3	TRBD2	CASSPHTVAGNTDTQYF	TGTGCCAGCAGCCCCCACACGGTAGCGGGGAACACAGATACGCAGTATTTT
TRBV6-4	NA	TRBJ2-1	NA	CASSDSILHGEQFF	TGTGCCAGCAGTGACTCGATACTTCATGGTGAGCAGTTCTTC